The 20 T cell receptor beta chains below all came from one sample that was sequenced in a study of cytomegalovirus exposure and HLA in healthy donors. In the PCR, 60 Vbeta and 13 Jbeta primers were used. Clones were read by immunoSEQ multiplex PCR, and TCRdb kept only the in-frame ones, dropping some. Of around 140,000 clones listed, 65% to 85% are singletons. Sequenced sample: PBMCs. The origin of the receptors is a male donor in good health and CMV-seronegative.

The rearrangement uses TRBV9 and TRBJ2-3; D is possibly TRBD2 (5 bases). Germline CDR1 and CDR2: SGDLS and YYNGEE. Trimming pared 2 bases from V and 0 bases from J, leaving 13 bases between. The CDR3 totals 16 residues. The CDR3 DNA reads TGTGCCAGCAGCGTGATCGGGATCAGGAGCACAGATACGCAGTATTTT. This sequence encodes CASSVIGIRSTDTQYF.

This clone was detected a few times. The chain has TRBV10-3 and TRBJ2-5; the match to TRBD2 covers 8 bases. The CDR3 length is 12 residues. J gave up 9 bases and V 3 bases, and 3 bases lay outside the gene matches. CDR1 ENHRY and CDR2 SYGVKD come from the germline V gene. The CDR3 bases are TGTGCCATCAGTGACCCGGGGGGGCCCCAGTACTTC. It yields the protein CAISDPGGPQYF.

The CDR3, as DNA: TGTGCCAGCTCACCTACAGGGTCAACTAATGAAAAACTGTTTTTT. As protein: CASSPTGSTNEKLFF. This chain joins TRBV18 and TRBJ1-4; a weak D match, TRBD1 (6 bases). Germline-derived CDR1 and CDR2 are KGHSH and LQKENI. The CDR3 is made up of 15 amino acids. Trimming cost V 3 bases and J 0 bases, with 8 bases left between them.

The J gene is TRBJ1-5, the V gene TRBV5-5, with D possibly TRBD1 on 5 matching bases. Germline loops: CDR1 SGHKS, CDR2 YYEKEE (reference sequence). Trimming stripped 1 base from V and 6 bases from J, with 14 bases between. CDR3 length: 15 residues. CDR3 coding DNA: TGTGCCAGCAGCTTGACTAGGTTGGGGGGTCAGCCCCAGCATTTT. Protein product: CASSLTRLGGQPQHF.

The chain has TRBV5-1 and TRBJ2-7; 12 nucleotides line up with TRBD1. CDR1 and CDR2 from the germline V gene are SGHRS and YFSETQ. With V trimmed by 4 bases and J by 4 bases, 6 bases remained unmatched. The CDR3 is made up of 15 amino acids. The CDR3 DNA sequence: TGCGCCAGCAGCACCGGGACAGGGGGCGGTTACGAGCAGTACTTC. Encoded protein: CASSTGTGGGYEQYF.

The chain joins TRBV6-6 to TRBJ2-6; 7 positions agree with TRBD1. The CDR3 runs 15 residues. The V segment lost 5 bases and the J segment 3 bases; nucleotides outside the gene matches: 4. Germline V CDR1 and CDR2: MNHNY, SVGAGI (reference sequence). The DNA for the CDR3 is TGTGCCAGCAGTCGACAGGGTTATGGGGCCAACGTCCTGACTTTC. This sequence encodes CASSRQGYGANVLTF.

The rearrangement links TRBV7-9 to TRBJ2-5, with D possibly TRBD2 on 6 matching bases. Germline V CDR1 and CDR2: SEHNR, FQNEAQ (reference sequence). The CDR3 runs to 16 residues. Trimming stripped 5 bases from V and 3 bases from J, with 19 bases between. The chain's CDR3 is CASSHLRDFLEETQYF. CDR3 bases: TGTGCCAGCAGCCACCTCCGGGACTTTCTTGAAGAGACCCAGTACTTC.

This chain connects TRBV18 to TRBJ2-7, with D possibly being TRBD2 (6 bases). The germline V gene has CDR1 KGHSH and CDR2 LQKENI. V shed 6 bases and J shed 6 bases, with 15 bases lying between them. The CDR3 length is 13 residues. This chain's CDR3 is CASSRGTGSEQYF. In nucleotides, the CDR3 is TGTGCCAGCTCCCGCGGGACGGGATCCGAGCAGTACTTC.

V and J are TRBV6-5 and TRBJ1-5; perhaps TRBD1 as D (5 bases). CDR1 is MNHEY, CDR2 SVGAGI, per germline. CDR3 size: 14 residues. V was clipped by 2 bases and J by 5 bases, with 10 bases between them. CDR3 in amino acids: CASSYSRVYQPQHF. The CDR3, as DNA: TGTGCCAGCAGTTACAGCAGGGTATATCAGCCCCAGCATTTT.

The V call is TRBV7-9, the J call TRBJ2-2; TRBD1 might be the D (6 bases). Trimming removed 5 bases from V and 6 bases from J, with 13 bases in between. The germline V gene encodes CDR1 SEHNR and CDR2 FQNEAQ (reference sequence). The CDR3 has 14 amino acids. DNA for the CDR3: TGTGCCAGCAGCACAACAGGGAGATCCGGGGAGCTGTTTTTT. It translates to CASSTTGRSGELFF.

The chain employs TRBV7-9 and TRBJ2-5; D possibly corresponds to TRBD1 (6 bases). Looked up from germline, CDR1 is SEHNR and CDR2 is FQNEAQ (reference sequence). Trimming removed 5 bases from V and 2 bases from J, with 12 bases in between. This CDR3 is built from 14 residues. CDR3 residues: CASSPIRGQETQYF. The CDR3 coding sequence is TGTGCCAGCAGCCCGATCAGGGGACAAGAGACCCAGTACTTC.

The chain couples TRBV7-9 to TRBJ2-2, with 9 bases identical to TRBD1. The ends lost 1 base at V and 5 bases at J; junction bases unmatched: 2. This CDR3 is built from 15 residues. Per the germline V gene, CDR1 is SEHNR and CDR2 is FQNEAQ (reference sequence). The DNA for the CDR3 is TGTGCCAGCAGCTTAGACAGGGGGCGGACCGGGGAGCTGTTTTTT. Amino acids: CASSLDRGRTGELFF.

The chain joins TRBV6-1 to TRBJ2-7; maybe TRBD2 (6 bases). Per germline, CDR1 MNHNS and CDR2 SASEGT. Trimming removed 8 bases at V and 7 bases at J, with 21 bases between. The length of the CDR3 is 14 residues. CDR3 region: CASVRPGVVHEQYF. The CDR3 DNA sequence: TGTGCCAGCGTCCGGCCGGGAGTGGTTCATGAGCAGTACTTC.

There are a few counts of this clone. V is TRBV27 and J is TRBJ2-7; 8 bases line up with TRBD2. The junction had 5 bases not matched to a gene; V was cut back by 7 bases and J by 0 bases. This CDR3 comprises 14 residues. CDR1 and CDR2 from the germline V gene are MNHEY and SMNVEV (reference sequence). CDR3: CASTFAGGSYEQYF. CDR3 nucleotide sequence: TGTGCCAGCACCTTTGCGGGGGGCTCCTACGAGCAGTACTTC.

This clone has more than one count but fewer than ten. At the DNA level, this CDR3 is encoded by other sequences in the same sample as well. The chain links TRBV29-1 to TRBJ1-2, with 9 bases aligning to TRBD1. The CDR3 extends over 16 amino acids. With 0 bases clipped from V and 5 bases from J, the junction kept 10 bases outside the gene matches. The germline gives CDR1 SQVTM, CDR2 ANQGSEA. CDR3: CSVEEGTGISPYGYTF. As DNA, the CDR3 is TGCAGCGTTGAAGAAGGGACAGGGATCAGCCCTTATGGCTACACCTTC.

The chain has TRBV5-1 and TRBJ2-5; 8 bases agree with TRBD1. J lost 1 base, V lost 7 bases, and 9 bases had no gene match. This CDR3 region has 15 residues. The germline gives CDR1 SGHRS, CDR2 YFSETQ. As DNA, the CDR3 is TGCGCCAGCTACCCCGGACAGGGAACCCAAGAGACCCAGTACTTC. Amino acid sequence: CASYPGQGTQETQYF.

This clone has a single count. Here the CDR3 DNA reads TGTGCCAGCAGCTTGGAGGGGGGGAGGCAGCCCCAGCATTTT. Its protein product is CASSLEGGRQPQHF. The chain is built from TRBV5-8 and TRBJ1-5, with TRBD1 as a possible D gene (6 bases). The CDR3 totals 14 residues. CDR1 is SGHTS and CDR2 is YDEGEE in the germline V gene. V was clipped by 0 bases and J by 7 bases, with 11 bases between them.

The sample holds one count of this clone. The rearrangement uses TRBV5-4 and TRBJ2-1; 7 nucleotides agree with TRBD2. The germline gives CDR1 SGHNT, CDR2 YYREEE (reference sequence). CDR3 size: 14 residues. After removal of 1 base from V and 7 bases from J, the junction contained 5 bases not matched to a gene. This chain's CDR3 is CASSLMGLWNEQFF. The CDR3 nucleotides read TGTGCCAGCAGCTTGATGGGACTATGGAATGAGCAGTTCTTC. The full variable domain, rest sourced from reference TRBV5-4 and TRBJ2-1, is ETGVTQSPTHLIKTRGQQVTLRCSSQSGHNTVSWYQQALGQGPQFIFQYYREEENGRGNFPPRFSGLQFPNYSSELNVNALELDDSALYLCASSLMGLWNEQFFGPGTRLTVL.

CDR3 region: CASSQGTGSNEKLFF. CDR3 DNA: TGTGCCAGCAGCCAGGGGACAGGGTCTAATGAAAAACTGTTTTTT. The chain has TRBV4-2 and TRBJ1-4, with 9 bases fitting TRBD1. The CDR3 totals 15 residues. Germline CDR1 and CDR2: LGHNA and YNFKEQ. Germline trimming cut 3 bases from V and 3 bases from J; bases unmatched to any gene: 2.

The sample holds a few counts of this clone. The gene calls are TRBV10-2 and TRBJ2-5, with 10 bases fitting TRBD2. The CDR3 extends over 14 amino acids. The germline V gene has CDR1 WSHSY and CDR2 SAAADI. V lost 7 bases to trimming and J lost 4 bases; unmatched junction nucleotides: 6. The chain's CDR3 is CASTQPSGRETQYF. CDR3 sequence (DNA): TGCGCCAGCACCCAGCCTAGCGGGAGAGAGACCCAGTACTTC.